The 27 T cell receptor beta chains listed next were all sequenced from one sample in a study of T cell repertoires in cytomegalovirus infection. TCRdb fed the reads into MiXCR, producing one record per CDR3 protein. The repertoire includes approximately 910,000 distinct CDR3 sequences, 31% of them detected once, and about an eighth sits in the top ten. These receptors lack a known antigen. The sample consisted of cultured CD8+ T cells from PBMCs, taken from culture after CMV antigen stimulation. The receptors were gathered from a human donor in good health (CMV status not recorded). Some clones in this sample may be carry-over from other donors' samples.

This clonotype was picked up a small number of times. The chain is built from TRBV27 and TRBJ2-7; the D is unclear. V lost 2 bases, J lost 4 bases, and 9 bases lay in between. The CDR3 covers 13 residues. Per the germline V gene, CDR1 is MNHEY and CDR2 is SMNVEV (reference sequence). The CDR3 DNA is TGTGCCAGCAGTTTACAGTCTGAGTACGAGCAGTACTTC. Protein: CASSLQSEYEQYF.

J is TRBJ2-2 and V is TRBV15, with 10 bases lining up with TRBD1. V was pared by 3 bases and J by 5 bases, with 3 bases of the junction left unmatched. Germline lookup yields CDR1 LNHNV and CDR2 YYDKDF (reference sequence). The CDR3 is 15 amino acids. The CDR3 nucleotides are TGTGCCACCAGCAGTGACAGGGGGCTAACCGGGGAGCTGTTTTTT. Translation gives CATSSDRGLTGELFF. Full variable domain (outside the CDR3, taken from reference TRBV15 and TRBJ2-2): DAMVIQNPRYQVTQFGKPVTLSCSQTLNHNVMYWYQQKSSQAPKLLFHYYDKDFNNEADTPDNFQSRRPNTSFCFLDIRSPGLGDTAMYLCATSSDRGLTGELFFGEGSRLTVL.

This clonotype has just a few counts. The DNA of the CDR3 is TGCAGTGCTAGAGACCCAGCGGGGGAATCGGATACGCAGTATTTT. Translating gives CSARDPAGESDTQYF. The chain recombines TRBV20-1 with TRBJ2-3, with 8 nucleotides matching TRBD2. From germline, CDR1 is DFQATT and CDR2 SNEGSKA (reference sequence). The CDR3 contains 15 residues. J lost 6 bases, V lost 0 bases, and 8 bases had no gene match.

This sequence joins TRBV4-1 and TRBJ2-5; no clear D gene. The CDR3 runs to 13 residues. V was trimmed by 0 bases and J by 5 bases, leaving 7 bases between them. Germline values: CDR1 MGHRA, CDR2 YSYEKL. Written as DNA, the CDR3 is TGCGCCAGCAGCCAAGACCAAGGGGAGACCCAGTACTTC. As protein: CASSQDQGETQYF.

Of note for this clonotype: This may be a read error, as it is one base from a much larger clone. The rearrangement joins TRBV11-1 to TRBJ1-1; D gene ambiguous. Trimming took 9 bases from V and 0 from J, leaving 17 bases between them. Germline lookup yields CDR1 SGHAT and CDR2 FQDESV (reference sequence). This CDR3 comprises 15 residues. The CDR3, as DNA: TGTGCCAGAAGCAAAGGGTGGGAGATGAACACTGAAGCTTTCTTT. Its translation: CARSKGWEMNTEAFF.

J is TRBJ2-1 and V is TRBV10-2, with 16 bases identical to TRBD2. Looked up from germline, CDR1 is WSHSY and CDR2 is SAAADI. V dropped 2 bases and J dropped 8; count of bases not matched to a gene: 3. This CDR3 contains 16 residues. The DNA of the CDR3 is TGCGCCAGCAGTGAGGGGACTAGCGGGGGGGCCGATGAGCAGTTCTTC. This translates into CASSEGTSGGADEQFF.

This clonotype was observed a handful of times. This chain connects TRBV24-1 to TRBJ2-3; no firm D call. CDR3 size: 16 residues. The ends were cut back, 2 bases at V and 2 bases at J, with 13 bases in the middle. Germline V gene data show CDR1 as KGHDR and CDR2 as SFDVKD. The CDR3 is CATSDSSMVYTDTQYF. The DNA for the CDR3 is TGTGCCACCAGTGATTCGTCCATGGTTTACACAGATACGCAGTATTTT.

In DNA form, the CDR3 reads TGTGCCATCAGTGGGAGCACTGGGGAGCTGTTTTTT. Its protein is CAISGSTGELFF. The V and J genes are TRBV10-3 and TRBJ2-2; no clear D gene. CDR3 length: 12 amino acids. Trimming pared 4 bases from V and 8 bases from J, leaving 8 bases between. Germline V gene sequence: CDR1 ENHRY, CDR2 SYGVKD.

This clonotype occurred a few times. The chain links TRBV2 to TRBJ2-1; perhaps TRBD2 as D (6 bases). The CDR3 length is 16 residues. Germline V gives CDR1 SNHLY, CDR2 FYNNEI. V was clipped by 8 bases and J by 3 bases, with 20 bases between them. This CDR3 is CASSVSQRRDYNEQFF. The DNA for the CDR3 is TGTGCCAGCTCGGTCTCCCAGAGGCGGGACTACAATGAGCAGTTCTTC.

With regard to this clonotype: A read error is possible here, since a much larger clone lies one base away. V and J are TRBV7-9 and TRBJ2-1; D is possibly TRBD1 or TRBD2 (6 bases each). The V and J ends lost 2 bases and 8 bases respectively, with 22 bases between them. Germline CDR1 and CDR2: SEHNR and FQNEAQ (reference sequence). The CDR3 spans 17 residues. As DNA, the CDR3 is TGTGCCAGCAGCTTACGACTAGTGGGGGCTAGTCAGGATGAGCAGTTCTTC. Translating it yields CASSLRLVGASQDEQFF. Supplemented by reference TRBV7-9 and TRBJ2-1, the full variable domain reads DTGVSQNPRHKITKRGQNVTFRCDPISEHNRLYWYRQTLGQGPEFLTYFQNEAQLEKSRLLSDRFSAERPKGSFSTLEIQRTEQGDSAMYLCASSLRLVGASQDEQFFGPGTRLTVL.

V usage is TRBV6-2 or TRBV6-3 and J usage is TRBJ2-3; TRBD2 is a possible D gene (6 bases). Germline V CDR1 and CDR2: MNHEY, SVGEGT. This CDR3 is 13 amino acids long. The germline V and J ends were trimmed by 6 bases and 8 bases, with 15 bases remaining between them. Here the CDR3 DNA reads TGTGCCAGCAGCCCTCGATCCGGGGGTACGCAGTATTTT. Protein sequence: CASSPRSGGTQYF.

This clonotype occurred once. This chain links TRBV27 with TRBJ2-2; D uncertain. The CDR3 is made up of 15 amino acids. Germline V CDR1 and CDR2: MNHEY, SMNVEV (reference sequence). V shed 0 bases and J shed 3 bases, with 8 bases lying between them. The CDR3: CASSLSQPDTGELFF. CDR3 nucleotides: TGTGCCAGCAGTTTATCCCAGCCTGACACCGGGGAGCTGTTTTTT.

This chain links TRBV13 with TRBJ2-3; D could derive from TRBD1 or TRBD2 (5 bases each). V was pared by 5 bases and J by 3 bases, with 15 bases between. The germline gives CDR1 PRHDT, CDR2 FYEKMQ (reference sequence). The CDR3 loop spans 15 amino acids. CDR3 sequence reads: CASSALPGRTDTQYF. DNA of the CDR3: TGTGCCAGCAGCGCCCTCCCGGGACGGACAGATACGCAGTATTTT. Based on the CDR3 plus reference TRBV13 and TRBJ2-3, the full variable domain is AAGVIQSPRHLIKEKRETATLKCYPIPRHDTVYWYQQGPGQDPQFLISFYEKMQSDKGSIPDRFSAQQFSDYHSELNMSSLELGDSALYFCASSALPGRTDTQYFGPGTRLTVL.

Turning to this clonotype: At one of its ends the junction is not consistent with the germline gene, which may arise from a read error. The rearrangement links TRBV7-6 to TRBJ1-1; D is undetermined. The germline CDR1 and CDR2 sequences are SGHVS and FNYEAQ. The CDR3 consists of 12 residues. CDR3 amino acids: CTSSLGWAEAFF. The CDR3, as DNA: TGTACCAGCAGCCTCGGGTGGGCTGAAGCTTTCTTT.

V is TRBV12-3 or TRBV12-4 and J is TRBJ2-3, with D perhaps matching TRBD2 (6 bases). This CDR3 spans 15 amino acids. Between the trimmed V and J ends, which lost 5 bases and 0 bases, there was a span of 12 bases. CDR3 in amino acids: CASSGGFSSTDTQYF. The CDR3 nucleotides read TGTGCCAGCAGTGGAGGGTTTTCTAGCACAGATACGCAGTATTTT.

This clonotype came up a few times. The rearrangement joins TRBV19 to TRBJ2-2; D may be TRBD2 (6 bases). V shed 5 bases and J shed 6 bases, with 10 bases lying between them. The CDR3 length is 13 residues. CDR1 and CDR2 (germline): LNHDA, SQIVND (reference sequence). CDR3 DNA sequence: TGTGCCAGTAGTTATGTAGCGGCCGGGGAGCTGTTTTTT. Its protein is CASSYVAAGELFF.

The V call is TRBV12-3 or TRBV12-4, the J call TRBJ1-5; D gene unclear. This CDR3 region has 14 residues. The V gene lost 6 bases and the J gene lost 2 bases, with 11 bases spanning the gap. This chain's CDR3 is CASRGSGGNQPQHF. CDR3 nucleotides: TGTGCCAGCAGGGGCTCGGGTGGCAATCAGCCCCAGCATTTT.

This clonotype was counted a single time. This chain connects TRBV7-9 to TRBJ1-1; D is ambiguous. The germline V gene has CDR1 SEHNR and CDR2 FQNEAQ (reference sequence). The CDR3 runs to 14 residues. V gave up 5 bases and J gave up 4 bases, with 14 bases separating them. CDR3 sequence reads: CASSPRSYSTEAFF. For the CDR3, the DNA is TGTGCCAGCAGCCCTAGGTCTTACAGCACTGAAGCTTTCTTT.

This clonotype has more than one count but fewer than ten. The CDR3 nucleotides are TGCGCCAGCAGCTTGGGGCCAAGACGAGACTATGGCTACACCTTC. This encodes CASSLGPRRDYGYTF. The chain is built from TRBV5-1 and TRBJ1-2; D not resolved. The CDR3 loop spans 15 amino acids. Trimming removed 0 bases from V and 3 bases from J, with 12 bases in between. CDR1 is SGHRS, CDR2 YFSETQ, per germline. Drawing the rest from reference TRBV5-1 and TRBJ1-2, the complete variable domain is KAGVTQTPRYLIKTRGQQVTLSCSPISGHRSVSWYQQTPGQGLQFLFEYFSETQRNKGNFPGRFSGRQFSNSRSEMNVSTLELGDSALYLCASSLGPRRDYGYTFGSGTRLTVV.

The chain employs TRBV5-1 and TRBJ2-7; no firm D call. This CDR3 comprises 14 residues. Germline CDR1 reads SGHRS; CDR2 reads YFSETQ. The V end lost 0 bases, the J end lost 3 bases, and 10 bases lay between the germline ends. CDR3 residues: CASSLGETLYEQYF. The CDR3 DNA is TGCGCCAGCAGCTTGGGAGAAACCCTCTACGAGCAGTACTTC.

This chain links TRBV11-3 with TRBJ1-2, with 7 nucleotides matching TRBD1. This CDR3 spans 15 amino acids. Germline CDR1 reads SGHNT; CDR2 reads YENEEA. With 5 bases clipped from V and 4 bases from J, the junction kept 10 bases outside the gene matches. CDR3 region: CASSANRDSIYGYTF. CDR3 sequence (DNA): TGTGCCAGCAGCGCCAATAGGGACAGCATCTATGGCTACACCTTC. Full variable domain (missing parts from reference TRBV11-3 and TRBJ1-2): EAGVVQSPRYKIIEKKQPVAFWCNPISGHNTLYWYLQNLGQGPELLIRYENEEAVDDSQLPKDRFSAERLKGVDSTLKIQPAELGDSAVYLCASSANRDSIYGYTFGSGTRLTVV.

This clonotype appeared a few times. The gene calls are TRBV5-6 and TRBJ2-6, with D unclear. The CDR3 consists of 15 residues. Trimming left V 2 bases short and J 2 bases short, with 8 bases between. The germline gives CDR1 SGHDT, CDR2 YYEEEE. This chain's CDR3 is CASSLPSAGANVLTF. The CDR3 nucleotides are TGTGCCAGCAGCTTACCCTCCGCTGGGGCCAACGTCCTGACTTTC. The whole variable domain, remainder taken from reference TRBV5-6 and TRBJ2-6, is DAGVTQSPTHLIKTRGQQVTLRCSPKSGHDTVSWYQQALGQGPQFIFQYYEEEERQRGNFPDRFSGHQFPNYSSELNVNALLLGDSALYLCASSLPSAGANVLTFGAGSRLTVL.

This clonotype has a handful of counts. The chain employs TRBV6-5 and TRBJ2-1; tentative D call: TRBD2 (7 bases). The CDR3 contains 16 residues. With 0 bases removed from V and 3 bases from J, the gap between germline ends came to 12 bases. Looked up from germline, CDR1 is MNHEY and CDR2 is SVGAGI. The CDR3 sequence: CASSYSREGDYNEQFF. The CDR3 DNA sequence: TGTGCCAGCAGTTACTCGAGGGAGGGGGACTACAATGAGCAGTTCTTC.

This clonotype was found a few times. The CDR3 here is CASSPRLAAQETQYF. In DNA, the CDR3 is TGTGCCAGCAGCCCCCGACTAGCGGCCCAAGAGACCCAGTACTTC. V and J are TRBV7-9 and TRBJ2-5; 9 positions agree with TRBD2. The CDR3 is 15 residues long. V dropped 5 bases and J dropped 1; count of bases not matched to a gene: 5. CDR1 and CDR2 (germline): SEHNR, FQNEAQ (reference sequence).

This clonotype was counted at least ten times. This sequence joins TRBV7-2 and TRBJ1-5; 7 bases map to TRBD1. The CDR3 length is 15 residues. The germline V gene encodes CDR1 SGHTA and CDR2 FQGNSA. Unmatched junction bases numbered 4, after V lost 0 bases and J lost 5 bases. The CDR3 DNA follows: TGTGCCAGCAGCTTAGCCCGGACAGGAGATCAGCCCCAGCATTTT. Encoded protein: CASSLARTGDQPQHF.

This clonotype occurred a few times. The DNA of the CDR3 is TGTGCCAGCAGTTACTTAGGTCAGCCCCAGCATTTT. This encodes CASSYLGQPQHF. The rearrangement joins TRBV6-5 to TRBJ1-5; no clear D. The V end was cut by 1 base, the J end by 6 bases, with 4 bases between. The germline V gene encodes CDR1 MNHEY and CDR2 SVGAGI. The CDR3 has 12 residues.

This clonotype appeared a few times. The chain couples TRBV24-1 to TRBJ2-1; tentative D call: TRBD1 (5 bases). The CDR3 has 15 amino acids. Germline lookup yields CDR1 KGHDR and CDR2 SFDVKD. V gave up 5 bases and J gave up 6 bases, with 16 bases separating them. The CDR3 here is CATSAGTQGSNEQFF. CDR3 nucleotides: TGTGCCACCAGTGCGGGTACGCAGGGTTCCAATGAGCAGTTCTTC.